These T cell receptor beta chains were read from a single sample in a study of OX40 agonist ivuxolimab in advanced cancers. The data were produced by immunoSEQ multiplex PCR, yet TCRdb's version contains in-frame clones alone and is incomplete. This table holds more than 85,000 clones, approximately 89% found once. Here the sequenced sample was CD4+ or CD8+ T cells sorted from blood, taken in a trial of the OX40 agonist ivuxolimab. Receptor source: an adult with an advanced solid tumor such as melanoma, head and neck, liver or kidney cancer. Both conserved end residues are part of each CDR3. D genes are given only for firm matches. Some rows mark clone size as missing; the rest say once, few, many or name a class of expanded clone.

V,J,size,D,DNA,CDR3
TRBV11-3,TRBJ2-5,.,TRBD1,TGTGCCAGCAGCATCTCAACAGGGGGCGTAGAAGAGACCCAGTACTTC,CASSISTGGVEETQYF
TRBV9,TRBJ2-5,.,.,TGTGCCAGCAGCGTAGGAACCAGACAAGAGACCCAGTACTTC,CASSVGTRQETQYF
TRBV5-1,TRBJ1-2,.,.,TGCGCCAGCAGCTTCGGGGAAGGGTCCTATGGCTACACCTTC,CASSFGEGSYGYTF
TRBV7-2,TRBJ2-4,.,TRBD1,TGTGCCAGCAGCTTGAGACAGGGTGAGAACATTCAGTACTTC,CASSLRQGENIQYF
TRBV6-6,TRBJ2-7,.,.,TGTGCCAGCAGAACACAGAGCCCTTCGGGCTACGAGCAGTACTTC,CASRTQSPSGYEQYF
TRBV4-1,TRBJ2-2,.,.,TGCGCCAGCACCCTAAGCCCGGCCTCCGGGGAGCTGTTTTTT,CASTLSPASGELFF
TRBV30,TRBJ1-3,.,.,TGTGCCTGGAGTGATTCCGGAAACACCATATATTTT,CAWSDSGNTIYF
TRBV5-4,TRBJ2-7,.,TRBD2,TGCGCCAGCAGCCTGGTCCGGGGGGGCCCCTACGAGCAGTACTTC,CASSLVRGGPYEQYF
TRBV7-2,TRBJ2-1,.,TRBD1,TGTGCCAGCAGCTTGACAGGGAGTGACTACAATGAGCAGTTCTTC,CASSLTGSDYNEQFF
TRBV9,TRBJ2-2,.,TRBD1,TGTGCCAGCAGCGTAGGACAGGGGGCGGTGAAAACCGGGGAGCTGTTTTTT,CASSVGQGAVKTGELFF
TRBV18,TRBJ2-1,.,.,TGTGCCAGCTCACCTACGGGGGCCAACTACAATGAGCAGTTCTTC,CASSPTGANYNEQFF
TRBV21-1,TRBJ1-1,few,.,TGTGCCAGCAGCAAAGCAGTCTACACTGAAGCTTTCTTT,CASSKAVYTEAFF
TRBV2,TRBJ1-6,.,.,TGTGCCAGCAGTGAAGATGTAGGGTACGGTTCACCCCTCCACTTT,CASSEDVGYGSPLHF
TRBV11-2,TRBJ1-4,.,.,TGTGCCAGCAGCCCGATACGGGGGCGCGCTAATGAAAAACTGTTTTTT,CASSPIRGRANEKLFF
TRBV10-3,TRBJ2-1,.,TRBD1,TGTGCCATCAGTGATTCGGACAGGGGGCTCAACAATGAGCAGTTCTTC,CAISDSDRGLNNEQFF
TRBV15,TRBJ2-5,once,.,TGTGCCACCAGCAGAGGAGGGATCGGGGAGACCCAGTACTTC,CATSRGGIGETQYF
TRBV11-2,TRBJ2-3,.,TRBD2,TGTGCCAGCAGCTTAGAAGGGACTAGCATAGATACGCAGTATTTT,CASSLEGTSIDTQYF
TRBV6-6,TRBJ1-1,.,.,TGTGCCAGCAGTTACCGGCGTGGTGAAGCTTTCTTT,CASSYRRGEAFF
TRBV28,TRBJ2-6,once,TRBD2,TGTGCCAGCAGTTTGGGAGGGGCTGGGGCCAACGTCCTGACTTTC,CASSLGGAGANVLTF
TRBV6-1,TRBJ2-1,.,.,TGTGCCAGCAGCCTAAGATACAATGAGCAGTTCTTC,CASSLRYNEQFF
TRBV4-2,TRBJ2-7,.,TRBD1,TGTGCCAGCAGCCAGGCCAGGGGGCCGGGCTACGAGCAGTACTTC,CASSQARGPGYEQYF
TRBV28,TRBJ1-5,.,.,TGTGCCAGCACTTTCAGGGACATCAATCAGCCCCAGCATTTT,CASTFRDINQPQHF